This T cell receptor (beta chain) was obtained from a study of blood T cells in healthy people across ages. General study findings and limits: Diversity figures derived from one million T cells were judged to underestimate the true value. Versus aged donors, long-lived donors had higher diversity and more naive CD4+ cells.

Alongside a J-beta primer mix, a sample-barcoded 5' primer served in a second PCR lasting 7 to 11 cycles. Every cDNA was tagged by a template-switch adaptor with 12 random nucleotides. TCRdb reprocessed the 5' RACE reads via MiXCR and lists one record per CDR3 protein. The sample consists of about 1.4 million distinct CDR3 sequences, 59% of them appearing once. On this clonotype itself: Its antigen remains unknown.

Sequencing was carried out using blood. The sequence was obtained from a man aged 18 to 29 in good health.

The CDR3 protein is CSARTLRGTEAFF. The DNA for the CDR3 is TGCAGTGCTAGGACCCTGAGAGGGACTGAAGCTTTCTTT. V gene TRBV20-1 combines with J gene TRBJ1-1; D remains unclear. The CDR3 spans 13 residues. CDR1 and CDR2 (germline): DFQATT, SNEGSKA (reference sequence). Trimming stripped 3 bases from V and 5 bases from J, with 13 bases between.